These T cell receptor beta chains were read from a single sample in a study of memory CD4+ T cells and cytomegalovirus serostatus. Using immunoSEQ multiplex PCR, the repertoire was profiled, and TCRdb retains in-frame clones only, with some absent. The table shows around 53,000 clones, with 80% occurring only once. Input material: memory CD4+ T cells from blood. The receptors derive from an adult in good health and CMV-seropositive. CDR3s include the opening cysteine and the closing phenylalanine or tryptophan. The order of the fields is CDR3 DNA, CDR3 protein, J gene, D gene, V gene, clone size. A D gene is named only where the DNA matches it firmly. Not every row has a clone size; where given, it reads once, few, many or a size class.

CDR3nt: TGTGCCAGCAGCTTAACAGGGAGCGAGCAGTACTTC; CDR3aa: CASSLTGSEQYF; j_gene: TRBJ2-7; d_gene: .; v_gene: TRBV7-2; abundance: .
CDR3nt: TGCGCCAGCAGTGAGTCTAAACTAGGACAGGGCCATCAAAAACTGTTTTTT; CDR3aa: CASSESKLGQGHQKLFF; j_gene: TRBJ1-4; d_gene: TRBD1; v_gene: TRBV10-1; abundance: .
CDR3nt: TGTGCCAGCAGCCTAGGGGCAGGGGTCGTCGCTGAAGCTTTCTTT; CDR3aa: CASSLGAGVVAEAFF; j_gene: TRBJ1-1; d_gene: .; v_gene: TRBV4-2; abundance: .
CDR3nt: TGTGCCAGCAGTTACTACGCTCCGGGGGAGCTGTTTTTT; CDR3aa: CASSYYAPGELFF; j_gene: TRBJ2-2; d_gene: .; v_gene: TRBV6-6; abundance: .
CDR3nt: TGTGCCACCAGCAGAGATGAAAGGAACACTGAAGCTTTCTTT; CDR3aa: CATSRDERNTEAFF; j_gene: TRBJ1-1; d_gene: .; v_gene: TRBV15; abundance: .
CDR3nt: TGTGCCAGCAGTGAACGAAAAAACAATGAGCAGTTCTTC; CDR3aa: CASSERKNNEQFF; j_gene: TRBJ2-1; d_gene: .; v_gene: TRBV6-5; abundance: .
CDR3nt: TGTGCCAGCAGCGTAGAAGGGCATAATTCACCCCTCCACTTT; CDR3aa: CASSVEGHNSPLHF; j_gene: TRBJ1-6; d_gene: .; v_gene: TRBV9; abundance: .
CDR3nt: TGTGCCAGCAGCCTCGACATTCCGGGACTAGCGGGAGATGAGCAGTTCTTC; CDR3aa: CASSLDIPGLAGDEQFF; j_gene: TRBJ2-1; d_gene: TRBD2; v_gene: TRBV9; abundance: .
CDR3nt: TGTGCCAGCAGTTCACCCACTACAGGGGGCTATGGCTACACCTTC; CDR3aa: CASSSPTTGGYGYTF; j_gene: TRBJ1-2; d_gene: TRBD1; v_gene: TRBV6-6; abundance: few
CDR3nt: TGCGCCAGCAGCCGCGCAGGGGATAATTCACCCCTCCACTTT; CDR3aa: CASSRAGDNSPLHF; j_gene: TRBJ1-6; d_gene: .; v_gene: TRBV5-1; abundance: .
CDR3nt: TGTGCCAGCAGCCAAGACGGCGGACAGGGGAACACCGGGGAGCTGTTTTTT; CDR3aa: CASSQDGGQGNTGELFF; j_gene: TRBJ2-2; d_gene: TRBD1; v_gene: TRBV5-4; abundance: .
CDR3nt: TGTGCCAGCAGCTTAGGAACAGGGGAGACAGATACGCAGTATTTT; CDR3aa: CASSLGTGETDTQYF; j_gene: TRBJ2-3; d_gene: TRBD1; v_gene: TRBV11-3; abundance: .
CDR3nt: TGTGCCAGTGGGGGACCGATCCAAGAGACCCAGTACTTC; CDR3aa: CASGGPIQETQYF; j_gene: TRBJ2-5; d_gene: .; v_gene: TRBV19; abundance: .
CDR3nt: TGTGCCAGCAGCGGGGGGGCTAGCGAACCTACAGAGCAGTACTTC; CDR3aa: CASSGGASEPTEQYF; j_gene: TRBJ2-7; d_gene: .; v_gene: TRBV5-6; abundance: .
CDR3nt: TGTGCCAGCAGGGGCAGTACCTACGAGCAGTACTTC; CDR3aa: CASRGSTYEQYF; j_gene: TRBJ2-7; d_gene: .; v_gene: TRBV28; abundance: .
CDR3nt: TGTGCCAGCAGTGTAACAGGGGCCCATAGCAATCAGCCCCAGCATTTT; CDR3aa: CASSVTGAHSNQPQHF; j_gene: TRBJ1-5; d_gene: TRBD1; v_gene: TRBV6-1; abundance: .
CDR3nt: TGTGCCAGCAGCCGACGGACAGGCACGAATGGCTACACCTTC; CDR3aa: CASSRRTGTNGYTF; j_gene: TRBJ1-2; d_gene: TRBD1; v_gene: TRBV6-1; abundance: .
CDR3nt: TGTGCCAGCAGTGGAGCGGGGATGGCCGGGGAGCTGTTTTTT; CDR3aa: CASSGAGMAGELFF; j_gene: TRBJ2-2; d_gene: TRBD2; v_gene: TRBV2; abundance: medium-sized
CDR3nt: TGTGCCAGCAGTCGCCTACTTGCAACTAATGAAAAACTGTTTTTT; CDR3aa: CASSRLLATNEKLFF; j_gene: TRBJ1-4; d_gene: .; v_gene: TRBV7-8; abundance: once
CDR3nt: TGTGCCAGCAGTGAACGGCGGCAGGGGACTTATGGCTACACCTTC; CDR3aa: CASSERRQGTYGYTF; j_gene: TRBJ1-2; d_gene: .; v_gene: TRBV2; abundance: .